This entry describes one T cell receptor beta chain. Its target is not known. The data were obtained in a study of T cell repertoires in cytomegalovirus infection. Germline values: CDR1 SGHKS, CDR2 YYEKEE (reference sequence). The CDR3 extends over 15 amino acids. The V end lost 2 bases, the J end lost 2 bases, and 11 bases lay between the germline ends. Via MiXCR, TCRdb re-called the reads, giving one row per CDR3 protein. The table includes a few hundred thousand distinct CDR3 sequences, 20% to 25% detected once. The material was cultured PBMCs, obtained from culture after CMV antigen stimulation. The chain joins TRBV5-5 to TRBJ1-3, with D unresolved. The receptor comes from a human donor in good health (CMV status not recorded). Some clones in this sample may be carry-over from other donors' samples. The CDR3 region has the DNA TGTGCCAGCAGCTTTGAAGTTGGGCCTGGAAACACCATATATTTT. Encoded protein: CASSFEVGPGNTIYF.